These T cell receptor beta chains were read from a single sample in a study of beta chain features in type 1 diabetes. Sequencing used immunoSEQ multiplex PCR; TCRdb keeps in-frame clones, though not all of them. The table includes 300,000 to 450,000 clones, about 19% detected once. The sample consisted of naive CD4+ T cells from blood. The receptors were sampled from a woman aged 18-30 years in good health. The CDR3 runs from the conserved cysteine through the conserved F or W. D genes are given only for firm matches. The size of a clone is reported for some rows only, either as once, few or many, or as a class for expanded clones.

CDR3aa: CASSYSPGQGWTIYF
CDR3nt: TGTGCCAGCAGTTATAGTCCGGGACAGGGTTGGACCATATATTTT
abundance: few
d_gene: TRBD1
j_gene: TRBJ1-3
v_gene: TRBV6-5

CDR3aa: CASSPRKLAGGPVYEQYF
CDR3nt: TGCGCCAGCAGCCCACGGAAACTAGCGGGAGGGCCAGTCTACGAGCAGTACTTC
abundance: -
d_gene: TRBD2
j_gene: TRBJ2-7
v_gene: TRBV4-1

CDR3aa: CASSRRGRETYEQYF
CDR3nt: TGTGCCAGCAGCCGGCGCGGGAGGGAAACCTACGAGCAGTACTTC
abundance: -
d_gene: TRBD2
j_gene: TRBJ2-7
v_gene: TRBV6-5

CDR3aa: CASSRPGAGGDSPLHF
CDR3nt: TGTGCCAGCAGCCGACCCGGCGCAGGGGGCGATTCACCCCTCCACTTT
abundance: few
d_gene: TRBD1
j_gene: TRBJ1-6
v_gene: TRBV5-4

CDR3aa: CASSPRQHPSYEQYF
CDR3nt: TGTGCCAGCAGCCCGAGACAGCACCCCTCCTACGAGCAGTACTTC
abundance: -
d_gene: -
j_gene: TRBJ2-7
v_gene: TRBV14

CDR3aa: CASDSWGGTEAFF
CDR3nt: TGTGCCAGCGATAGCTGGGGCGGCACTGAAGCTTTCTTT
abundance: few
d_gene: -
j_gene: TRBJ1-1
v_gene: TRBV7-9

CDR3aa: CASRPDRANYGYTF
CDR3nt: TGTGCCAGCAGGCCCGATCGGGCTAACTATGGCTACACCTTC
abundance: few
d_gene: -
j_gene: TRBJ1-2
v_gene: TRBV2

CDR3aa: CASRSRQVSSYEQYF
CDR3nt: TGTGCCAGCAGGTCCCGACAGGTTAGCTCCTACGAGCAGTACTTC
abundance: -
d_gene: -
j_gene: TRBJ2-7
v_gene: TRBV2

CDR3aa: CSVTSGSKNEQYF
CDR3nt: TGCAGCGTGACTAGCGGGAGCAAAAACGAGCAGTACTTC
abundance: -
d_gene: TRBD2
j_gene: TRBJ2-7
v_gene: TRBV29-1

CDR3aa: CASSPLFDEQFF
CDR3nt: TGTGCCAGCAGTCCCTTATTCGATGAGCAGTTCTTC
abundance: -
d_gene: -
j_gene: TRBJ2-1
v_gene: TRBV9

CDR3aa: CASSSPQRTEAFF
CDR3nt: TGTGCCAGCAGCTCCCCACAGCGGACTGAAGCTTTCTTT
abundance: few
d_gene: -
j_gene: TRBJ1-1
v_gene: TRBV5-4

CDR3aa: CASSFGVLAVVGEQFF
CDR3nt: TGTGCCAGCAGCTTTGGGGTACTAGCGGTTGTGGGGGAGCAGTTCTTC
abundance: few
d_gene: TRBD2
j_gene: TRBJ2-1
v_gene: TRBV7-6

CDR3aa: CASRPRASGSYEQYF
CDR3nt: TGTGCCAGCAGACCGCGGGCTAGCGGGTCCTACGAGCAGTACTTC
abundance: -
d_gene: TRBD2
j_gene: TRBJ2-7
v_gene: TRBV7-9

CDR3aa: CASSQDWGGYEQYF
CDR3nt: TGTGCCAGCAGCCAAGATTGGGGCGGATACGAGCAGTACTTC
abundance: -
d_gene: -
j_gene: TRBJ2-7
v_gene: TRBV14

CDR3aa: CASSRGRDTAYRGYTF
CDR3nt: TGCGCCAGCAGCCGAGGCCGGGACACAGCTTATAGGGGCTACACCTTC
abundance: -
d_gene: -
j_gene: TRBJ1-2
v_gene: TRBV4-1

CDR3aa: CASRSGTWEQYF
CDR3nt: TGTGCCAGCAGGTCCGGGACATGGGAGCAGTACTTC
abundance: -
d_gene: -
j_gene: TRBJ2-7
v_gene: TRBV6-6

CDR3aa: CASSSRTSGAYNEQFF
CDR3nt: TGTGCCAGCAGCTCCCGGACATCTGGGGCCTACAATGAGCAGTTCTTC
abundance: -
d_gene: -
j_gene: TRBJ2-1
v_gene: TRBV5-4

CDR3aa: CASSFGGSLYEQYF
CDR3nt: TGCGCCAGCAGCTTCGGGGGGAGCCTCTACGAGCAGTACTTC
abundance: -
d_gene: TRBD2
j_gene: TRBJ2-7
v_gene: TRBV5-1

CDR3aa: CATSRGPSEQYF
CDR3nt: TGTGCCACCAGCAGAGGTCCTTCTGAGCAGTACTTC
abundance: few
d_gene: -
j_gene: TRBJ2-7
v_gene: TRBV15

CDR3aa: CASTSGTYEQYF
CDR3nt: TGTGCCAGCACCTCAGGCACCTACGAGCAGTACTTC
abundance: -
d_gene: -
j_gene: TRBJ2-7
v_gene: TRBV6-6

CDR3aa: CASSWPNTEAFF
CDR3nt: TGCGCCAGCAGCTGGCCGAACACTGAAGCTTTCTTT
abundance: few
d_gene: -
j_gene: TRBJ1-1
v_gene: TRBV5-1